This passage covers 6 T cell receptor beta chains from one sample sequenced in a study of shared clonotypes between healthy human individuals. Clones were read by immunoSEQ multiplex PCR, and TCRdb kept only the in-frame ones, dropping some. The sample lists roughly 600,000 clones, 95% to 98% occurring once. Naive CD8 cells lacked CD45RO and underwent positive selection for CCR7, leaving out terminally differentiated effector memory CD45RA+ cells. Specimen: naive CD8+ T cells sorted from blood. The source is a man younger than 45 in good health.

This chain joins TRBV7-9 and TRBJ1-1; D perhaps matches TRBD1 (6 bases). Looked up from germline, CDR1 is SEHNR and CDR2 is FQNEAQ (reference sequence). The ends were cut back, 1 base at V and 2 bases at J, with 20 bases in the middle. The CDR3 covers 18 residues. The CDR3 DNA is TGTGCCAGCAGCTTAGTGGGCAGGGGTACAATGGACAACACTGAAGCTTTCTTT. This sequence encodes CASSLVGRGTMDNTEAFF. Full variable domain (outside the CDR3, taken from reference TRBV7-9 and TRBJ1-1): DTGVSQNPRHKITKRGQNVTFRCDPISEHNRLYWYRQTLGQGPEFLTYFQNEAQLEKSRLLSDRFSAERPKGSFSTLEIQRTEQGDSAMYLCASSLVGRGTMDNTEAFFGQGTRLTVV.

The V call is TRBV7-6, the J call TRBJ2-5; D is uncertain. In germline, CDR1 is SGHVS, CDR2 FNYEAQ. Between the trimmed V and J ends, which lost 1 base and 2 bases, there was a span of 8 bases. The CDR3 runs 14 residues. Here the CDR3 reads CASSLVWRQETQYF. CDR3 nucleotide sequence: TGTGCCAGCAGCTTAGTCTGGCGGCAAGAGACCCAGTACTTC.

The CDR3 nucleotides read TGTGCCACCTCCGGGACGGCGAACACCGGGGAGCTGTTTTTT. Amino acid sequence: CATSGTANTGELFF. The chain employs TRBV2 and TRBJ2-2, with D perhaps being TRBD1 or TRBD2 (5 bases each). Trimming left V 10 bases short and J 0 bases short, with 12 bases between. CDR1 is SNHLY, CDR2 FYNNEI, per germline. The CDR3 runs to 14 residues.

The chain carries TRBV29-1 and TRBJ2-5, with a possible D match to TRBD1 (5 bases). Germline CDR1 and CDR2: SQVTM and ANQGSEA. The CDR3 totals 13 residues. V lost 8 bases and J lost 4, with 17 bases in between. The CDR3 protein is CSQAAGIGETQYF. The CDR3 nucleotides are TGCAGCCAGGCTGCAGGGATAGGAGAGACCCAGTACTTC.

CDR3 coding DNA: TGTGCCAGCAGCGACAGGGGCCAAGAGACCCAGTACTTC. It translates to CASSDRGQETQYF. J is TRBJ2-5 and V is TRBV5-4; 8 bases are a match to TRBD1. CDR1 is SGHNT, CDR2 YYREEE, per germline (reference sequence). The V gene end was trimmed by 4 bases and the J gene end by 1 base; junction bases not matched to a gene: 0. The CDR3 is 13 amino acids.

In DNA form, the CDR3 reads TGTGCCAGCAGCTTAACCGGTTTAAGTTCCTACGAGCAGTACTTC. Protein: CASSLTGLSSYEQYF. The chain has TRBV7-8 and TRBJ2-7, with D hard to call. Germline V gene data show CDR1 as SGHVS and CDR2 as FQNEAQ. V was cut by 2 bases and J by 1 base, with 12 bases left in between. The CDR3 contains 15 residues.